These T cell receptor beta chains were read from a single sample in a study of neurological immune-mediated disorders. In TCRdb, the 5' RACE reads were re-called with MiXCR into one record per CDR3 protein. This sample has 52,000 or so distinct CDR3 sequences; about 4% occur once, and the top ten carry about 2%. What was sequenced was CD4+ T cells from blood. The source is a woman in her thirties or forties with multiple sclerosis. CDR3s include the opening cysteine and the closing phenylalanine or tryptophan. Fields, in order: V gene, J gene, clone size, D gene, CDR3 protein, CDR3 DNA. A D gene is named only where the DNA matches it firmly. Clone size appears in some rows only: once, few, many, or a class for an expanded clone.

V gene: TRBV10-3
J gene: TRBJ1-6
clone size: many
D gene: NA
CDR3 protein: CAISESVLANSPLHF
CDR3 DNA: TGTGCCATCAGTGAGTCCGTATTAGCTAATTCACCCCTCCACTTT

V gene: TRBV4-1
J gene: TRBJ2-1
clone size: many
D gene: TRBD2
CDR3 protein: CAIKGGGTYNEQFF
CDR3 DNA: TGCGCCATTAAGGGCGGGGGGACCTACAATGAGCAGTTCTTC

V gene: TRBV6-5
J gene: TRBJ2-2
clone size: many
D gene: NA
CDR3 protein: CASRDLNTGELFF
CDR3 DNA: TGTGCCAGCCGGGACCTTAACACCGGGGAGCTGTTTTTT

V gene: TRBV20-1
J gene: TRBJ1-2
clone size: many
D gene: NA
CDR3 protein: CSASRGAGGYTF
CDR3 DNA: TGCAGTGCTAGTAGGGGTGCGGGGGGCTACACCTTC

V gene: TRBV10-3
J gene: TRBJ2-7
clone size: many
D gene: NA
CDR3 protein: CAISESGEQYF
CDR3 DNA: TGTGCCATCAGTGAGTCGGGCGAGCAGTACTTC

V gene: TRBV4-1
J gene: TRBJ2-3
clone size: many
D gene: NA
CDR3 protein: CASSQRPDGSTDTQYF
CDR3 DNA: TGCGCCAGCAGCCAAAGACCGGACGGGAGCACAGATACGCAGTATTTT

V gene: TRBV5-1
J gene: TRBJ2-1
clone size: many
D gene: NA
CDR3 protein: CASSLQQNEQFF
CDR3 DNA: TGCGCCAGCAGCTTACAGCAAAATGAGCAGTTCTTC

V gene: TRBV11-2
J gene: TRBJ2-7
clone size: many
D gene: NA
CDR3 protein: CASSLDKVTGEQYF
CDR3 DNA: TGTGCCAGCAGCTTAGATAAGGTGACAGGAGAGCAGTACTTC

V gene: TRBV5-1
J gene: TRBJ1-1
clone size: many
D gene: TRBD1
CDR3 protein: CASSLAPGQLTEAFF
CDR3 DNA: TGCGCCAGCAGCTTGGCCCCGGGACAGCTTACTGAAGCTTTCTTT

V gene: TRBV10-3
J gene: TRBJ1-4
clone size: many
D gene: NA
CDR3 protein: CAISERGGENEKLFF
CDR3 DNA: TGTGCCATCAGTGAGCGGGGCGGGGAGAATGAAAAACTGTTTTTT

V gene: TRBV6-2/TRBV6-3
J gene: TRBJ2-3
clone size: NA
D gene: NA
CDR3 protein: CASSYSSRGASTDTQYF
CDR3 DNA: TGTGCCAGCAGTTACTCTTCGCGGGGCGCGAGCACAGATACGCAGTATTTT

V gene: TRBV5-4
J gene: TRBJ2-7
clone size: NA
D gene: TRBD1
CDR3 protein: CASSREGDRSYEQYF
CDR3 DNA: TGTGCCAGCAGCCGAGAAGGGGACAGATCCTACGAGCAGTACTTC

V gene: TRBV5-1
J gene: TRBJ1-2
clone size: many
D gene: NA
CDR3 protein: CASSKGVDGYTF
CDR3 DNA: TGCGCCAGCAGCAAAGGGGTCGACGGCTACACCTTC

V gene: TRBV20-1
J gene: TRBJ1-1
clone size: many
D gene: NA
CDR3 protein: CSARVYSTNTEAFF
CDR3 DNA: TGCAGTGCTAGAGTATACAGTACTAACACTGAAGCTTTCTTT

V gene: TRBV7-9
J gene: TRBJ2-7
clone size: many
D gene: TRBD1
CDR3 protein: CASSFSGQAPYEQYF
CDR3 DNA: TGTGCCAGCAGCTTTTCGGGACAGGCCCCCTACGAGCAGTACTTC

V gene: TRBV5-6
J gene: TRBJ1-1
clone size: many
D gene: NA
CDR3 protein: CASSPLTGGRNTEAFF
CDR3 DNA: TGTGCCAGCAGCCCTCTCACGGGGGGGAGGAACACTGAAGCTTTCTTT

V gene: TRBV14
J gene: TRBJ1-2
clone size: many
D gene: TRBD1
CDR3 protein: CASSQGDSRGYGYTF
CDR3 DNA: TGTGCCAGCAGCCAAGGGGACAGCCGAGGATATGGCTACACCTTC

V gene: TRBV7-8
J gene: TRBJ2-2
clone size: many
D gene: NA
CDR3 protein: CASSLAGMYTGELFF
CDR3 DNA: TGTGCCAGCAGCTTAGCGGGGATGTACACCGGGGAGCTGTTTTTT

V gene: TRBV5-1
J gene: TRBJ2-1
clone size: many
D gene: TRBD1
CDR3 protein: CASSTTGNEQFF
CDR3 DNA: TGCGCCAGCAGCACGACAGGGAATGAGCAGTTCTTC

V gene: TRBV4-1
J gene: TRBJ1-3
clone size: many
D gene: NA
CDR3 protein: CASSQADSRGNTIYF
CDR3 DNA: TGCGCCAGCAGCCAGGCCGACAGCCGTGGAAACACCATATATTTT

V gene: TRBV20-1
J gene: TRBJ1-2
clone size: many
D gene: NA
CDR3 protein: CSARDGFGGTSHGYTF
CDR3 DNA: TGCAGTGCCAGAGATGGGTTTGGGGGGACATCCCATGGCTACACCTTC

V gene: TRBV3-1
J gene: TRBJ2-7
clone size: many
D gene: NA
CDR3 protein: CASSGEYGIARSYEQYF
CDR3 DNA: TGTGCCAGTTCCGGGGAATATGGGATAGCGCGATCCTACGAGCAGTACTTC

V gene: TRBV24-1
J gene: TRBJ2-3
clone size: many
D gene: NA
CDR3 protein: CATSDPTPGGTDTQYF
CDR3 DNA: TGTGCCACCAGTGACCCCACCCCGGGGGGCACAGATACGCAGTATTTT

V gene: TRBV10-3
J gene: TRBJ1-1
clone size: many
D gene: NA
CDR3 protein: CAIRIEKDSGRTEAFF
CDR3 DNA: TGTGCCATCAGGATCGAAAAGGACAGTGGACGGACTGAAGCTTTCTTT

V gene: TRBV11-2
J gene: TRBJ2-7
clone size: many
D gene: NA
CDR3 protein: CASSLSPTEQYF
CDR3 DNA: TGTGCCAGCAGCTTATCTCCCACCGAGCAGTACTTC

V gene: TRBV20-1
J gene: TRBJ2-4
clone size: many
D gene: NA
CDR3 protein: CSARDVLDIQYF
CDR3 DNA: TGCAGTGCTAGAGATGTGTTAGACATTCAGTACTTC

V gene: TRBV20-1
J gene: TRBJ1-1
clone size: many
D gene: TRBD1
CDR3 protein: CSAWGQFTWNTEAFF
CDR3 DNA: TGCAGTGCATGGGGACAGTTCACTTGGAACACTGAAGCTTTCTTT

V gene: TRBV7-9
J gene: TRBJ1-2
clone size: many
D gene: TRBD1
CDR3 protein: CASSSRQGSYGYTF
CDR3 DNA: TGTGCCAGCAGCTCCAGACAGGGTAGCTATGGCTACACCTTC

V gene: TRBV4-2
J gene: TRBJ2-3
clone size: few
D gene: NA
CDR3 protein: CAGRGVVTDTQYF
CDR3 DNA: TGTGCGGGTAGGGGGGTCGTCACAGATACGCAGTATTTT

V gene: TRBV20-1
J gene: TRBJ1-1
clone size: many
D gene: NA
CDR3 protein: CSARNRVDTEAFF
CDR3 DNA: TGCAGTGCTAGAAACAGGGTGGACACTGAAGCTTTCTTT

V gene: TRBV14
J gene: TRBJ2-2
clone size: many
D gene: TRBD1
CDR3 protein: CASSQDPRTGSVTGELFF
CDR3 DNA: TGTGCCAGCAGCCAAGATCCCCGGACAGGGTCGGTCACCGGGGAGCTGTTTTTT

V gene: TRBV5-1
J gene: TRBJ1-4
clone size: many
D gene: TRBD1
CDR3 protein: CASSLAPLGQGGNEKLFF
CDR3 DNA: TGCGCCAGCAGCTTGGCCCCCCTTGGACAGGGGGGAAATGAAAAACTGTTTTTT

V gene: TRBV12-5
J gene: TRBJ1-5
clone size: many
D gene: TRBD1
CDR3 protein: CASGLVLTGTDNQPQHF
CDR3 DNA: TGTGCTAGTGGTTTGGTCTTGACAGGGACCGACAATCAGCCCCAGCATTTT

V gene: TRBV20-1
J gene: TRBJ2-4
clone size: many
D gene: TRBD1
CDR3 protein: CSAWTGLGKNIQYF
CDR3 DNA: TGCAGTGCTTGGACAGGGTTAGGCAAAAACATTCAGTACTTC

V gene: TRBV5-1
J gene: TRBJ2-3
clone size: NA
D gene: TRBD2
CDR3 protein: CASRNGGVADTQYF
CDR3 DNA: TGCGCCAGCAGAAACGGGGGGGTGGCAGATACGCAGTATTTT

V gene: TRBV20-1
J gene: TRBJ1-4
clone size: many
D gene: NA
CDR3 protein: CSARDQRGAGEKLFF
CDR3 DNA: TGCAGTGCTAGAGATCAAAGGGGGGCGGGCGAAAAACTGTTTTTT

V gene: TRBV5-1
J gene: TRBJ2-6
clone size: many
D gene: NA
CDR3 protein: CASSLGLVANVLTF
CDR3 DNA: TGCGCCAGCAGCTTGGGGCTAGTGGCCAACGTCCTGACTTTC

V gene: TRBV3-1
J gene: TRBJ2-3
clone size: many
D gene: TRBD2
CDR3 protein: CASSPRRGDTDTQYF
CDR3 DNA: TGTGCCAGCAGTCCTAGACGGGGGGACACAGATACGCAGTATTTT

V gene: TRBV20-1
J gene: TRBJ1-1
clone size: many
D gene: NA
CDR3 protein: CSARTFGRPENTEAFF
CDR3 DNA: TGCAGTGCTAGAACCTTTGGACGCCCGGAGAACACTGAAGCTTTCTTT

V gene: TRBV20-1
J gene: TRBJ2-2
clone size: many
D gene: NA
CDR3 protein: CSARPANTGELFF
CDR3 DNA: TGCAGTGCTCGCCCAGCCAACACCGGGGAGCTGTTTTTT